Listed below are T cell receptor beta chains from one sample, sequenced in a study of cytomegalovirus exposure and HLA in healthy donors. TCRdb keeps only in-frame clones here, not all; method: immunoSEQ multiplex PCR. This table has 200,000 or so clones, approximately 80% appearing once. Sequenced: PBMCs. These receptor sequences come from a boy aged 2 to 10 in good health and CMV-seronegative. CDR3s include the opening cysteine and the closing phenylalanine or tryptophan.

J: TRBJ1-1; V: TRBV7-8; CDR3: CASSLARVANTEAFF
J: TRBJ2-7; V: TRBV4-1; CDR3: CASSQEGAGYVDEQYF
J: TRBJ1-1; V: TRBV19; CDR3: CASNRGTEMTEAFF
J: TRBJ1-2; V: TRBV9; CDR3: CASSATGVGGYTF
J: TRBJ2-7; V: TRBV5-6; CDR3: CASSSGGPLCEQYF
J: TRBJ1-4; V: TRBV5-6; CDR3: CASSPAGRIHEKLFF
J: TRBJ2-1; V: TRBV5-6; CDR3: CASSLGAGSTEQFF
J: TRBJ2-3; V: TRBV7-6; CDR3: CASSGTSESTDTQYF
J: TRBJ2-1; V: TRBV27; CDR3: CASSSRVLRNEQFF
J: TRBJ2-7; V: TRBV19; CDR3: CASSPKGNYEQYF
J: TRBJ1-4; V: TRBV27; CDR3: CASSFGELRKEKLFF
J: TRBJ2-1; V: TRBV7-2; CDR3: CASSAPSGRRGNEQFF
J: TRBJ2-3; V: TRBV12-5; CDR3: CASGSSTDTQYF
J: TRBJ1-2; V: TRBV6-1; CDR3: CASSEDVTGTLRWGYTF
J: TRBJ2-1; V: TRBV11-2; CDR3: CASRGLAGRYNEQFF
J: TRBJ1-4; V: TRBV30; CDR3: CAWSVGTVGNEKLFF
J: TRBJ2-1; V: TRBV19; CDR3: CASSNGGEQFF
J: TRBJ1-1; V: TRBV2; CDR3: CASGTVGGDTEAFF
J: TRBJ2-5; V: TRBV5-4; CDR3: CASSLSGRVPETQYF
J: TRBJ1-2; V: TRBV20-1; CDR3: CSGQNYGYTF
J: TRBJ2-7; V: TRBV18; CDR3: CASSEGPTYYEQYF
J: TRBJ1-2; V: TRBV19; CDR3: CASRISSGTNYGYTF
J: TRBJ2-7; V: TRBV5-6; CDR3: CASSFGVGAGSYEQYF
J: TRBJ2-7; V: TRBV5-1; CDR3: CASSLGTGTTRSSYEQYF
J: TRBJ2-2; V: TRBV30; CDR3: CARTSEVHPNTGELFF
J: TRBJ1-2; V: TRBV4-1; CDR3: CASSQVGGRVHGYTF
J: TRBJ1-1; V: TRBV23-1; CDR3: CASSQVTGITEAFF
J: TRBJ1-1; V: TRBV2; CDR3: CAIKGGWNTEAFF
J: TRBJ2-2; V: TRBV19; CDR3: CASSLPGQGNTGELFF
J: TRBJ1-2; V: TRBV27; CDR3: CASSSGTAGGGGYTF
J: TRBJ2-2; V: TRBV27; CDR3: CASSSHRVSPNTGELFF
J: TRBJ2-3; V: TRBV7-6; CDR3: CASSSGLAGDTQYF
J: TRBJ1-1; V: TRBV7-6; CDR3: CASSSPDRLNTEAFF
J: TRBJ2-7; V: TRBV6-1; CDR3: CASSAAGVEEQYF
J: TRBJ1-5; V: TRBV2; CDR3: CASREPTGDSQPQHF
J: TRBJ1-3; V: TRBV29-1; CDR3: CSVGEGVAGNTIYF
J: TRBJ1-1; V: TRBV6-5; CDR3: CASSYGLYTEAFF
J: TRBJ2-7; V: TRBV7-9; CDR3: CASSLKTGIVCEQYF
J: TRBJ2-2; V: TRBV6-4; CDR3: CASSDPDRDTGELFF
J: TRBJ2-7; V: TRBV5-1; CDR3: CASSLARDRTISYEQYF
J: TRBJ2-2; V: TRBV13; CDR3: CASSLRRTGELFF
J: TRBJ1-2; V: TRBV7-9; CDR3: CASSPSFGQGDYGYTF
J: TRBJ1-1; V: TRBV11-3; CDR3: CASSLDGTGDTEAFF
J: TRBJ2-5; V: TRBV30; CDR3: CAWSFPPGTGRETQYF
J: TRBJ2-7; V: TRBV15; CDR3: CATSRGGQGAYEQYF
J: TRBJ2-7; V: TRBV19; CDR3: CASSSTGEQYF